This T cell receptor beta chain was retrieved from a study of blood T cells in healthy people across ages. General study points: The diversity estimates, figures obtained from one million T cells, were considered underestimates. Significant beta diversity loss was already apparent by age roughly 38, declining roughly linearly. Aged donors had fewer naive CD4+ cells and lower diversity than long-lived donors.

Drawing of peripheral blood yielded ten milliliters from each donor. Combining a sample-barcoded 5' primer with a J-beta primer mix, a second PCR ran for roughly 6 to 12 cycles. TCRdb reanalysed the 5' RACE reads using MiXCR and keeps one entry per CDR3 protein. The data contain 1.2 million to 1.5 million distinct CDR3 sequences, approximately 59% of them singletons. Notes on this clonotype: As yet, its antigen is unknown.

This clonotype was obtained from a young man in good health. Material for sequencing was blood.

CDR3 nucleotide sequence: TGTGCCAGCAGACAAGGACGGTTAGAAGCTTTCTTT. It yields the protein CASRQGRLEAFF. This chain joins TRBV27 and TRBJ1-1, with D unclear. The CDR3 consists of 12 residues. Germline loops: CDR1 MNHEY, CDR2 SMNVEV (reference sequence). Trimming pared 6 bases from V and 8 bases from J, leaving 13 bases between.